A single sample is the source of the 7 T cell receptor beta chains below, sequenced in a study of T cell changes during pregnancy in multiple sclerosis. Measured with immunoSEQ multiplex PCR; TCRdb has only the in-frame clones, and not every one. The table has about 68,000 clones, 91% seen once; the top ten hold 0.86%. Sample: peripheral blood, taken in the second trimester of pregnancy. These receptors were collected from a female donor with multiple sclerosis, enrolled in a pregnancy study.

The CDR3 nucleotides read TGTGCCATCGGCCCCTCATATGAGCAGTTCTTC. Protein sequence: CAIGPSYEQFF. The gene calls are TRBV10-3 and TRBJ2-1, with D hard to call. The CDR3 totals 11 residues. Germline CDR1 ENHRY, CDR2 SYGVKD. Trimming removed 8 bases at V and 8 bases at J, with 10 bases between.

The CDR3 nucleotides are TGTGCCAGCAGCCCTGGGACAGCTCTATATGGCTACACCTTC. It yields the protein CASSPGTALYGYTF. The rearrangement joins TRBV5-4 to TRBJ1-2; TRBD1 aligns across 7 bases. J gave up 5 bases and V 4 bases, and 8 bases lay outside the gene matches. Germline CDR1 and CDR2: SGHNT and YYREEE (reference sequence). This CDR3 has 14 amino acids.

The chain links TRBV7-6 to TRBJ2-1; 7 bases fit TRBD2. Trimming at V came to 3 bases and at J to 6 bases, leaving 8 bases not matched to a gene. Per the germline V gene, CDR1 is SGHVS and CDR2 is FNYEAQ. The CDR3 length is 15 residues. The CDR3 coding sequence is TGTGCCAGCAGCTTTGGACTAGTGGGGCGCAATGAGCAGTTCTTC. Translating it yields CASSFGLVGRNEQFF.

The chain employs TRBV7-8 and TRBJ2-3, with D unresolved. CDR1 and CDR2 from the germline V gene are SGHVS and FQNEAQ. The CDR3 loop spans 15 amino acids. The germline V and J ends were trimmed by 0 bases and 3 bases, with 10 bases remaining between them. This CDR3 is CASSLALERTDTQYF. CDR3 sequence (DNA): TGTGCCAGCAGCTTAGCGTTGGAGAGAACAGATACGCAGTATTTT. Drawing the rest from reference TRBV7-8 and TRBJ2-3, the complete variable domain is GAGVSQSPRYKVAKRGQDVALRCDPISGHVSLFWYQQALGQGPEFLTYFQNEAQLDKSGLPSDRFFAERPEGSVSTLKIQRTQQEDSAVYLCASSLALERTDTQYFGPGTRLTVL.

This chain uses TRBV27 with TRBJ2-7; D may be TRBD1 (5 bases). This CDR3 is built from 14 residues. Deletions cut 6 bases from V and 6 bases from J, with 18 bases between. Germline V CDR1 and CDR2: MNHEY, SMNVEV (reference sequence). DNA for the CDR3: TGTGCCAGCAGGATGGGCGCCAAAGACAGCGAGCAGTACTTC. Protein: CASRMGAKDSEQYF.

The genes are TRBV7-8 and TRBJ2-5; the match to TRBD1 covers 7 bases. This CDR3 is built from 14 residues. Germline V CDR1 and CDR2: SGHVS, FQNEAQ. The junction had 5 bases not matched to a gene; V was cut back by 2 bases and J by 5 bases. CDR3 loop: CASSLRGRGETQYF. CDR3 in DNA: TGTGCCAGCAGCTTAAGGGGGCGCGGGGAGACCCAGTACTTC.

This clone was observed once. V is TRBV6-5 and J is TRBJ1-2; 8 bases fit TRBD1. This CDR3 spans 14 amino acids. V trimming: 7 bases; J trimming: 4 bases; junction bases outside the gene matches: 8. In germline, CDR1 is MNHEY, CDR2 SVGAGI. CDR3 sequence: CASTPGGAGYGYTF. The CDR3 nucleotides are TGTGCCAGCACCCCAGGGGGCGCGGGCTATGGCTACACCTTC.